The clone carrying this T cell receptor (beta chain) was recorded at least ten times. Antigen unknown. Both previously described methods and listed TCR primers were employed to make bulk TCR libraries. One entry per CDR3 protein results from TCRdb running MiXCR on the PCR reads. The sample yields about 640,000 distinct CDR3 sequences, 15% to 20% seen once. This record belongs to a study of molecular identifiers for immune sequencing clone quantification. At the level of the study: Naive CD8 RNA (around 20,000 or 99,000 cells) was divided into five aliquots, with four sequenced.

Study-wide results and caveats: Clones above 20 RNA copies held over 98% of effector molecules, under 1% in naive cells.

The germline V gene has CDR1 SGDLS and CDR2 YYNGEE. This CDR3 is 16 amino acids long. Trimming removed 0 bases from V and 6 bases from J, with 18 bases in between. The rearrangement joins TRBV9 to TRBJ1-2, with D perhaps matching TRBD1 (5 bases). Sequences were obtained from naive CD8+ T cells from blood, with Jurkat cell RNA spiked in. The subset was: FACS-sorted CD8+CD4-CCR7+CD45RA+ naive T cells. The TCR was taken from a human donor in good health. Some libraries in this study had Jurkat cell RNA spiked in. In DNA form, the CDR3 reads TGTGCCAGCAGCGTAGACGCTGGGGGGGGAGACAATGGCTACACCTTC. This gives the protein CASSVDAGGGDNGYTF.